This T cell receptor (beta chain) was sequenced during a study of high-grade serous ovarian cancer treatment subgroups. Tumor tissue was taken before any definitive surgery or chemotherapy was given. Here immunoSEQ multiplex PCR was the method, and the copy in TCRdb shows in-frame clones only, minus some. The table shows around 2,700 clones, with roughly four fifths occurring only once. This receptor was taken from a human donor with high-grade serous ovarian cancer. The sample taken for sequencing was tumor tissue.

The CDR3 DNA follows: TGTGCCAGCAGCCCAGACCGAGGGGGCGGGGAGCAGTTCTTC. It translates to CASSPDRGGGEQFF. The chain recombines TRBV5-6 with TRBJ2-1; 7 bases are shared with TRBD1. V lost 4 bases, J lost 10 bases, and 11 bases stayed unmatched. Per the germline V gene, CDR1 is SGHDT and CDR2 is YYEEEE. The CDR3 consists of 14 residues.